This T cell receptor (beta chain) was captured in a study of graft-versus-host responses after intestinal transplantation. The table came from immunoSEQ multiplex PCR; TCRdb's copy has only in-frame clones and leaves some out. The table lists around 130,000 clones, around nine tenths of them singletons. Remarks on this clone: Antigen unknown.

Germline CDR1 reads SGHRS; CDR2 reads YFSETQ. V lost 0 bases to trimming and J lost 4 bases; unmatched junction nucleotides: 1. The CDR3 covers 13 residues. This specimen was unstimulated CD4+ T cells sorted from spleen or lymph node cells, taken before intestinal transplant. This clonotype originated in a human donor who received an intestinal transplant. The chain couples TRBV5-1 to TRBJ2-7; 7 bases match TRBD1. The CDR3 reads CASSLDRGYEQYF. CDR3 bases: TGCGCCAGCAGCTTGGACAGGGGTTACGAGCAGTACTTC.